These T cell receptor beta chains were read from a single sample in a study of brain metastases from non-small cell lung cancer. Measured with immunoSEQ multiplex PCR; TCRdb has only the in-frame clones, and not every one. Here the sample spans 15,000 or so clones, about four fifths being singletons. The sequencing sample was made of primary lung tumor tissue. These receptors all stem from a donor at least 40 years old with non-small cell lung cancer. Each CDR3 is given with its conserved first and last residue. Each record gives: V gene, clone size, J gene, D gene, CDR3 DNA, CDR3 protein. A D gene is named only where the DNA matches it firmly. A row's size may be missing; if present it is once, few, many or a size class.

V: TRBV14; size: NA; J: TRBJ1-4; D: NA; DNA: TGTGCCAGCAGCCTCGGGTTTACGGGGTGGGAAAAACTGTTTTTT; CDR3: CASSLGFTGWEKLFF
V: TRBV7-9; size: NA; J: TRBJ1-2; D: NA; DNA: TGTGCCAGCAGAAAGACGGGACCCGACGTGGGCTACACCTTC; CDR3: CASRKTGPDVGYTF
V: TRBV6-4; size: NA; J: TRBJ2-5; D: TRBD2; DNA: TGTGCCAGCAAGGCCCCGAAGCGGGGAACAGAGACCCAGTACTTC; CDR3: CASKAPKRGTETQYF
V: TRBV5-1; size: NA; J: TRBJ1-1; D: NA; DNA: TGCGCCAGCAGCCCGGGGGTATCGAACACTGAAGCTTTCTTT; CDR3: CASSPGVSNTEAFF
V: TRBV5-8; size: NA; J: TRBJ2-4; D: TRBD1; DNA: TGTGCCAGCAGCACGAGACAGGGAGTGGACATTCAGTACTTC; CDR3: CASSTRQGVDIQYF
V: TRBV13; size: NA; J: TRBJ1-1; D: TRBD1; DNA: TGTGCCAGCAGCGACAGGGACGCTGAAGCTTTCTTT; CDR3: CASSDRDAEAFF
V: TRBV10-1; size: NA; J: TRBJ2-1; D: TRBD2; DNA: TGCGCCAGCAGTGAAGGAAGGACTAGCGGGGGATCGACAAACAATGAGCAGTTCTTC; CDR3: CASSEGRTSGGSTNNEQFF
V: TRBV7-9; size: few; J: TRBJ2-3; D: NA; DNA: TGTGCCAGCAGCTCCTTGGGGAGCAGCCCTAGCACAGATACGCAGTATTTT; CDR3: CASSSLGSSPSTDTQYF
V: TRBV14; size: NA; J: TRBJ1-1; D: NA; DNA: TGTGCCAGCAGCCAAGATGGGGACATAATGAACACTGAAGCTTTCTTT; CDR3: CASSQDGDIMNTEAFF
V: TRBV3-1/TRBV3-2; size: NA; J: TRBJ1-2; D: NA; DNA: TGTGCCAGCAGCCAAGAGAGGCATGACGGTGTGGCCCGCCGCTACACCTTC; CDR3: CASSQERHDGVARRYTF
V: TRBV5-1; size: NA; J: TRBJ1-3; D: TRBD1; DNA: TGCGCCAGCGGACAGGATCTCTCTGGAAACACCATATATTTT; CDR3: CASGQDLSGNTIYF
V: TRBV7-3; size: NA; J: TRBJ2-1; D: TRBD1; DNA: TGTGCCAGCAGCTCGACAGGGGGGAATGAGCAGTTCTTC; CDR3: CASSSTGGNEQFF
V: TRBV29-1; size: NA; J: TRBJ2-7; D: TRBD1; DNA: TGCAGCGCTAAACAGGGGGCCCACGAGCAGTACTTC; CDR3: CSAKQGAHEQYF
V: TRBV12-3/TRBV12-4; size: NA; J: TRBJ1-3; D: NA; DNA: TGTGCCAGCAGTTTAGACTGGGCCAACACCATATATTTT; CDR3: CASSLDWANTIYF
V: TRBV4-1; size: few; J: TRBJ1-1; D: NA; DNA: TGCGCCAGCAGCCAGTCCCCAGGGGATGAAGCTTTCTTT; CDR3: CASSQSPGDEAFF
V: TRBV5-5; size: few; J: TRBJ2-4; D: NA; DNA: TGTGCCAGCAGCTTGAGGGCGGGGTTTGACATTCAGTACTTC; CDR3: CASSLRAGFDIQYF
V: TRBV10-3; size: NA; J: TRBJ2-3; D: NA; DNA: TGTGCCATCAGTGGAGGGACTCCCACAGATACGCAGTATTTT; CDR3: CAISGGTPTDTQYF
V: TRBV6-5; size: NA; J: TRBJ1-6; D: NA; DNA: TGTGCCAGCAACAGCCAGGGGTCCTCGCGCTCACCCCTCCACTTT; CDR3: CASNSQGSSRSPLHF
V: TRBV18; size: NA; J: TRBJ2-5; D: TRBD1; DNA: TGTGCCAGCTCACCACGACGAGGGGGCCGGGAGACCCAGTACTTC; CDR3: CASSPRRGGRETQYF
V: TRBV5-1; size: NA; J: TRBJ2-5; D: TRBD1; DNA: TGCGCCAGCAGCGCCGGGACAGTCGAGACCCAGTACTTC; CDR3: CASSAGTVETQYF
V: TRBV30; size: NA; J: TRBJ1-4; D: NA; DNA: TGTGCCTGGAGTAGGAGTGATGGTGAAAAACTGTTTTTT; CDR3: CAWSRSDGEKLFF
V: TRBV18; size: NA; J: TRBJ1-4; D: NA; DNA: TGTGCCAGCTCACCACCGGAAAATAGGGAAAAACTGTTTTTT; CDR3: CASSPPENREKLFF
V: TRBV7-3; size: NA; J: TRBJ1-3; D: TRBD1; DNA: TGTGCCAGCAGCGCGACAGGGGACTCTGGAAACACCATATATTTT; CDR3: CASSATGDSGNTIYF
V: TRBV5-4; size: NA; J: TRBJ1-3; D: NA; DNA: TGTGCCAGCAGCTTGTCTGGGGTCAGCTCTGGAAACACCATATATTTT; CDR3: CASSLSGVSSGNTIYF
V: TRBV7-6; size: NA; J: TRBJ2-3; D: NA; DNA: TGTGCCAGCAGCTTTAGGGGCACAGATACGCAGTATTTT; CDR3: CASSFRGTDTQYF
V: TRBV5-1; size: NA; J: TRBJ1-4; D: TRBD1; DNA: TGCGCCAGCAGCTTGGGACAGGGGGTCCTTAATGAAAAACTGTTTTTT; CDR3: CASSLGQGVLNEKLFF
V: TRBV21-1; size: NA; J: TRBJ1-2; D: NA; DNA: TGTGCCGTGGGAATGGGACGCTTTTGGGCAGGGATTAGCTATGGCTACACCTTC; CDR3: CAVGMGRFWAGISYGYTF
V: TRBV6-5; size: NA; J: TRBJ2-2; D: NA; DNA: TGTGCCAGCATAGGGCAGGTTCGGACCGGGGAGCTGTTTTTT; CDR3: CASIGQVRTGELFF
V: TRBV15; size: NA; J: TRBJ1-6; D: NA; DNA: TGTGCCACCAGCAGACTTCTGGGTGACAAATATAATTCACCCCTCCACTTT; CDR3: CATSRLLGDKYNSPLHF
V: TRBV5-1; size: NA; J: TRBJ1-1; D: NA; DNA: TGCGCCAGCAGCTTGGGTACTGGGATGAGATTGAACACTGAAGCTTTCTTT; CDR3: CASSLGTGMRLNTEAFF
V: TRBV7-8; size: NA; J: TRBJ1-1; D: TRBD1; DNA: TGTGCCAGCAGCTCACGACAGGGAGTTCAGGTGAACACTGAAGCTTTCTTT; CDR3: CASSSRQGVQVNTEAFF
V: TRBV2; size: NA; J: TRBJ1-1; D: TRBD1; DNA: TGTGCCAGAGACAGGGGGCCTAAGAGGGACACTGAAGCTTTCTTT; CDR3: CARDRGPKRDTEAFF
V: TRBV6-1; size: few; J: TRBJ1-2; D: NA; DNA: TGTGCCAGCAGTGAAAAGGGGGTTCATAACACCTTC; CDR3: CASSEKGVHNTF
V: TRBV30; size: few; J: TRBJ1-5; D: NA; DNA: TGTGCCTGGGCAGCGGGACTCCTGAGCAATCAGCCCCAGCATTTT; CDR3: CAWAAGLLSNQPQHF
V: TRBV11-3; size: NA; J: TRBJ2-1; D: TRBD1; DNA: TGTGCCAGCTCCTCCGGAAGAACAGGGGCGTCGGGCAATGAGCAGTTCTTC; CDR3: CASSSGRTGASGNEQFF
V: TRBV6-5; size: NA; J: TRBJ2-7; D: TRBD2; DNA: TGTGCCAGCAGATTATCCGGGACTAGGGGCGAGCAGTACTTC; CDR3: CASRLSGTRGEQYF
V: TRBV10-3; size: NA; J: TRBJ1-1; D: NA; DNA: TGTGCCATCAGTGTTGAGAGTAAAGGTGAAGCTTTCTTT; CDR3: CAISVESKGEAFF
V: TRBV7-8; size: NA; J: TRBJ2-7; D: TRBD1; DNA: TGTGCCAGCCAGCCGGGACAGGGGTCCAAGCAATACTTC; CDR3: CASQPGQGSKQYF
V: TRBV6-1; size: NA; J: TRBJ1-2; D: NA; DNA: TGTGCCAGCAGTGAACTGGCTGGCAGGGTCCAGAATGGCTACACCTTC; CDR3: CASSELAGRVQNGYTF
V: TRBV27; size: medium-sized; J: TRBJ2-2; D: NA; DNA: TGTGCCAGCAGTCCTTTAACCGGGGAGCTGTTTTTT; CDR3: CASSPLTGELFF
V: TRBV5-1; size: NA; J: TRBJ1-2; D: NA; DNA: TGCGCCAGCAGCTTGGGGTCCGTGAACTATGGCTACACCTTC; CDR3: CASSLGSVNYGYTF
V: TRBV29-1; size: few; J: TRBJ1-2; D: TRBD1; DNA: TGCAGCGTTGAGGGTTCAGGGGGAGGCTACACCTTC; CDR3: CSVEGSGGGYTF
V: TRBV18; size: NA; J: TRBJ2-2; D: TRBD1; DNA: TGTGCCAGCTCACCAGGACGGGGACAGGTACACGGGGAGCTGTTTTTT; CDR3: CASSPGRGQVHGELFF
V: TRBV19; size: NA; J: TRBJ1-1; D: NA; DNA: TGTGCCAGTACCCTAGGACGCAACTCAAGGACTGAAGCTTTCTTT; CDR3: CASTLGRNSRTEAFF
V: TRBV19; size: NA; J: TRBJ2-6; D: NA; DNA: TGTGCCAGTAGTATTCGACAGGTACTGGGGGCCAACGTCCTGACTTTC; CDR3: CASSIRQVLGANVLTF
V: TRBV19; size: NA; J: TRBJ1-1; D: NA; DNA: TGTGCCAGTAGTCCTGACAGGTTGAACACTGAAGCTTTCTTT; CDR3: CASSPDRLNTEAFF
V: TRBV3-1/TRBV3-2; size: NA; J: TRBJ1-3; D: TRBD1; DNA: TGTGCCAGCAGCCTTCGACAGGGGGCAGCGCCTGGAAACACCATATATTTT; CDR3: CASSLRQGAAPGNTIYF
V: TRBV6-5; size: NA; J: TRBJ2-1; D: NA; DNA: TGTGCCACAGCAGTTTTATTGAGCTCCTACAATGAGCAGTTCTTC; CDR3: CATAVLLSSYNEQFF
V: TRBV4-1; size: NA; J: TRBJ1-4; D: NA; DNA: TGCGCCAGCAGCCAAGGCGAAAAACTGTTTTTT; CDR3: CASSQGEKLFF
V: TRBV9; size: few; J: TRBJ2-1; D: NA; DNA: TGTGCCAGCAGCGGACTTGGCAATGAGCAGTTCTTC; CDR3: CASSGLGNEQFF
V: TRBV19; size: NA; J: TRBJ2-1; D: TRBD2; DNA: TGTGCCAGTAGTATTCTGGCGGGGGGGGGAAATGAGCAGTTCTTC; CDR3: CASSILAGGGNEQFF
V: TRBV7-9; size: NA; J: TRBJ2-5; D: TRBD2; DNA: TGTGCCAGCAGCTTAGGGCTAGCGGTAGAGACCCAGTACTTC; CDR3: CASSLGLAVETQYF
V: TRBV30; size: NA; J: TRBJ1-3; D: NA; DNA: TGTGCCTGGATGGACACCTCTGGAAACACCATATATTTT; CDR3: CAWMDTSGNTIYF
V: TRBV29-1; size: NA; J: TRBJ1-1; D: NA; DNA: TGCAGCGTAGCGGGGGGGGCGCCTAACACTGAAGCTTTCTTT; CDR3: CSVAGGAPNTEAFF
V: TRBV6-4; size: NA; J: TRBJ1-2; D: NA; DNA: TGTGCCAGCAGTGGACCCGGAAATGGCTACACCTTC; CDR3: CASSGPGNGYTF